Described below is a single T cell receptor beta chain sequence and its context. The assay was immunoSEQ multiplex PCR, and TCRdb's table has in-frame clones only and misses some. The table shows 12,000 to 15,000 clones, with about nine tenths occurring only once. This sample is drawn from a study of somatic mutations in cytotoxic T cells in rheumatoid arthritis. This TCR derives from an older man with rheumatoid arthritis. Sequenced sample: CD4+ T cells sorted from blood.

The CDR3, as DNA: TGTGCCAGCAGGGCGACGGAGGGCACTGAAGCTTTCTTT. It is translated as CASRATEGTEAFF. V is TRBV27 and J is TRBJ1-1; D is undetermined. Germline assignment: CDR1 MNHEY and CDR2 SMNVEV (reference sequence). This CDR3 region has 13 residues. Trimming took 6 bases from V and 4 from J, leaving 12 bases between them.